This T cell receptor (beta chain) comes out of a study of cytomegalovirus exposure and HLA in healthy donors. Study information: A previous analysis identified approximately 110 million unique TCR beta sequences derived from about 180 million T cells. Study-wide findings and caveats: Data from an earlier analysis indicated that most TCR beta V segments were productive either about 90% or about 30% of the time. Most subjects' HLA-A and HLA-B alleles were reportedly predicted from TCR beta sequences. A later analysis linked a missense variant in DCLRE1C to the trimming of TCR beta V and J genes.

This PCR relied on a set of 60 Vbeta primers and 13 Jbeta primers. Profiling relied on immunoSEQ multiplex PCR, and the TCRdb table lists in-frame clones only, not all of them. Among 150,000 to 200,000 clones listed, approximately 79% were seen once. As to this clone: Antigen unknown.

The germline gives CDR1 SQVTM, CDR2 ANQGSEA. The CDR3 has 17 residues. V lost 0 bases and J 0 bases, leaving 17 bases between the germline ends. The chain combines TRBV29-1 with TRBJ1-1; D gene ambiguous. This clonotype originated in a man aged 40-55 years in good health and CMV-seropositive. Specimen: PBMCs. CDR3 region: CSVEDTVWLQLNTEAFF. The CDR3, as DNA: TGCAGCGTTGAAGACACAGTGTGGCTCCAATTGAACACTGAAGCTTTCTTT.